This T cell receptor beta chain was recovered during a study of cytomegalovirus exposure and HLA in healthy donors. This CDR3 region has 11 residues. V lost 6 bases to trimming and J lost 8 bases, with 10 bases between them. Per the germline V gene, CDR1 is MDHEN and CDR2 is SYDVKM. 60 Vbeta and 13 Jbeta primers were used in PCR. Method: immunoSEQ multiplex PCR; TCRdb's copy keeps in-frame clones and lacks some. The sample has tens of thousands of clones. The sequenced sample consisted of PBMCs. This chain connects TRBV28 to TRBJ1-1; D may be TRBD1 (6 bases). The sequence came from a female donor in good health and CMV-seropositive. As DNA, the CDR3 is TGTGCCAGCAGGGATCAGGGGGAAGCTTTCTTT. Residues: CASRDQGEAFF.